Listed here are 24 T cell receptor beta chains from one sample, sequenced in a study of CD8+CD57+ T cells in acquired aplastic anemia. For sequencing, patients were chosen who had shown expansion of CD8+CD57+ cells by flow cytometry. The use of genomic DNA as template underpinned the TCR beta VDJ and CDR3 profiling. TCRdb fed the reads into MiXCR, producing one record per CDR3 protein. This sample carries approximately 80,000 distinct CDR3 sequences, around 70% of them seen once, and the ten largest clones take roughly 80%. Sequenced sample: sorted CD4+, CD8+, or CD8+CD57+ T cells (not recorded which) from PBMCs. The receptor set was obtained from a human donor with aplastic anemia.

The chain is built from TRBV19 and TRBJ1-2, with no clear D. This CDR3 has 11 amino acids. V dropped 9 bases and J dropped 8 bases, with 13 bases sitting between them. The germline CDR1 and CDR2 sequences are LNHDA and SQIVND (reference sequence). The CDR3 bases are TGTGCCAGCCGAAACGCGGGCGGCTACACCTTC. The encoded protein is CASRNAGGYTF. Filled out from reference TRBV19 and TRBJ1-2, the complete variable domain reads DGGITQSPKYLFRKEGQNVTLSCEQNLNHDAMYWYRQDPGQGLRLIYYSQIVNDFQKGDIAEGYSVSREKKESFPLTVTSAQKNPTAFYLCASRNAGGYTFGSGTRLTVV.

The CDR3 spells CSATRGQYEQYF. CDR3 DNA sequence: TGCAGTGCTACCAGGGGGCAGTACGAGCAGTACTTC. The chain joins TRBV20-1 to TRBJ2-7; TRBD1 matches 8 bases. This CDR3 region has 12 residues. V lost 4 bases to trimming and J lost 4 bases; unmatched junction nucleotides: 3. The germline V gene encodes CDR1 DFQATT and CDR2 SNEGSKA (reference sequence).

CDR3 nucleotides: TGTGCCACCAGTGATCCGAAGTTGGGTACCAATTCACCCCTCCACTTT. It translates to CATSDPKLGTNSPLHF. The chain uses TRBV24-1 and TRBJ1-6; D not certain. V was clipped by 3 bases and J by 7 bases, with 15 bases between them. The CDR3 runs to 16 residues. Germline lookup yields CDR1 KGHDR and CDR2 SFDVKD.

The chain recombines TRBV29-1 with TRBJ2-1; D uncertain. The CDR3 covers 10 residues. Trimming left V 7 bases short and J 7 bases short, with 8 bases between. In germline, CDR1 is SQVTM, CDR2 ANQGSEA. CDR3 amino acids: CSGTSNEQFF. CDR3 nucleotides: TGCAGCGGAACTTCGAATGAGCAGTTCTTC.

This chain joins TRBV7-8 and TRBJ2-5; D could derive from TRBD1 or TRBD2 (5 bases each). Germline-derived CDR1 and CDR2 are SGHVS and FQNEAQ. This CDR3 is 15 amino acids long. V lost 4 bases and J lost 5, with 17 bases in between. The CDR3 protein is CASSSSGTGPETQYF. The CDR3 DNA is TGTGCCAGCAGCTCCTCCGGGACCGGGCCGGAGACCCAGTACTTC. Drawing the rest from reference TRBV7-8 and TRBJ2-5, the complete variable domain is GAGVSQSPRYKVAKRGQDVALRCDPISGHVSLFWYQQALGQGPEFLTYFQNEAQLDKSGLPSDRFFAERPEGSVSTLKIQRTQQEDSAVYLCASSSSGTGPETQYFGPGTRLLVL.

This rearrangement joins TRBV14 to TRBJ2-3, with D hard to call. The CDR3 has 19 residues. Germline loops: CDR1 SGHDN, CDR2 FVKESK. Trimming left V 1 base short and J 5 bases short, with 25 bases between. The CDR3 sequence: CASSQGGILFTRLGDTQYF. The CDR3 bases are TGTGCCAGCAGCCAAGGGGGAATCCTTTTTACGCGATTGGGAGATACGCAGTATTTT.

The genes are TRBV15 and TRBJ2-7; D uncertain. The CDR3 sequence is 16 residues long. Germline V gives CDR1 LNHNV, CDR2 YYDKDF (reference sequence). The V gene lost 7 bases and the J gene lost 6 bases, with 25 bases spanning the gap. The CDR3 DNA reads TGTGCCACCATTAGGAAGTTGCAACCCGATCGGTCCGAGCAGTACTTC. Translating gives CATIRKLQPDRSEQYF.

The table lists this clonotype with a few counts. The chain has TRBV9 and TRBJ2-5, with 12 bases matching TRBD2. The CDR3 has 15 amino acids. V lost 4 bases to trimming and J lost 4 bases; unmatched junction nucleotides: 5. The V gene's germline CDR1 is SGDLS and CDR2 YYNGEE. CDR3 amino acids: CASSLGLAGGETQYF. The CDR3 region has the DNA TGTGCCAGCAGCCTGGGACTAGCGGGTGGAGAGACCCAGTACTTC.

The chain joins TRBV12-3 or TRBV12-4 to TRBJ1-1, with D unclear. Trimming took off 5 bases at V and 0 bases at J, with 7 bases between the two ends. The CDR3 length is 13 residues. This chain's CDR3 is CASSPKVNTEAFF. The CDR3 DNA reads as TGTGCCAGCAGTCCCAAGGTGAACACTGAAGCTTTCTTT.

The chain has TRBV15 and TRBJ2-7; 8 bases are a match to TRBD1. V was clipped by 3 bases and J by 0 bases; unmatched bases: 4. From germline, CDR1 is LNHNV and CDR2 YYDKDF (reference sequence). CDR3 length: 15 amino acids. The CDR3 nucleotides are TGTGCCACCAGCAGGTCCGGGACAGGCTCCTACGAGCAGTACTTC. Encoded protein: CATSRSGTGSYEQYF.

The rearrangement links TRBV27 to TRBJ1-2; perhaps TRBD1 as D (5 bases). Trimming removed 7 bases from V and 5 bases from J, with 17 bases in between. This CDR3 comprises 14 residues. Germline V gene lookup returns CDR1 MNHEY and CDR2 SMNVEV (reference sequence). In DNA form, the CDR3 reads TGTGCCAGCACCACTGGCAGGGCGGAGTATGGCTACACCTTC. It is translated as CASTTGRAEYGYTF.

The CDR3 here is CASTPLSGYSYNEQFF. The CDR3 bases are TGTGCCAGCACTCCTCTCAGCGGCTACTCCTACAATGAGCAGTTCTTC. The gene calls are TRBV25-1 and TRBJ2-1; perhaps TRBD2 as D (5 bases). Trimming stripped 7 bases from V and 0 bases from J, with 16 bases between. The CDR3 totals 16 residues. From germline, CDR1 is MGHDK and CDR2 SYGVNS.

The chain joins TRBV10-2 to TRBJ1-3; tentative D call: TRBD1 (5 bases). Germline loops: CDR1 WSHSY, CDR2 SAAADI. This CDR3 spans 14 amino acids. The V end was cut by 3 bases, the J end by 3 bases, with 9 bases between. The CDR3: CASSERGSGNTIYF. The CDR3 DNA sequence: TGCGCCAGCAGTGAAAGGGGAAGTGGAAACACCATATATTTT.

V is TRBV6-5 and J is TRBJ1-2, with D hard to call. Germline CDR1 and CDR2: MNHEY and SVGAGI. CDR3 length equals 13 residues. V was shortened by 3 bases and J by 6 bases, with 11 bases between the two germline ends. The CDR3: CASSYRSSDGYTF. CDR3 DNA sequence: TGTGCCAGCAGTTATCGAAGTTCCGATGGCTACACCTTC.

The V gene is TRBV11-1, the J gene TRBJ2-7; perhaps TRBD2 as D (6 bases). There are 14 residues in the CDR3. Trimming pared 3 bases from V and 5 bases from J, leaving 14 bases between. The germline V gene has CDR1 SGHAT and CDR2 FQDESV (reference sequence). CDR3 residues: CASSFRDWGHEQYF. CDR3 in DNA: TGTGCCAGCAGCTTTAGGGACTGGGGCCACGAGCAGTACTTC.

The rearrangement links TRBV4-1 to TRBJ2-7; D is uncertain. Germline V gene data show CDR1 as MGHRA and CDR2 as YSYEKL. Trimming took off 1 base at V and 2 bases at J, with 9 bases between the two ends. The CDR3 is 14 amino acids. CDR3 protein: CASSQVGETYEQYF. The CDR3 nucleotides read TGCGCCAGCAGCCAAGTAGGAGAGACCTACGAGCAGTACTTC.

CDR3 in DNA: TGTGCCAGCAGGTTCGTGGGACAGGACTATGGCTACACCTTC. Amino acids: CASRFVGQDYGYTF. This chain uses TRBV5-4 with TRBJ1-2, with 8 nucleotides matching TRBD1. Germline-derived CDR1 and CDR2 are SGHNT and YYREEE (reference sequence). This CDR3 is 14 amino acids long. Unmatched junction bases numbered 6, after V lost 5 bases and J lost 3 bases.

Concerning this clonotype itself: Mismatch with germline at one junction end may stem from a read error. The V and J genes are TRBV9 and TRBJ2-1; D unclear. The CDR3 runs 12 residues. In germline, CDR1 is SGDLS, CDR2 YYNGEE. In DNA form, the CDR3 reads TGTGCCAGCAGCGCTCTCAACAATGGGCAGTTCTTC. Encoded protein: CASSALNNGQFF.

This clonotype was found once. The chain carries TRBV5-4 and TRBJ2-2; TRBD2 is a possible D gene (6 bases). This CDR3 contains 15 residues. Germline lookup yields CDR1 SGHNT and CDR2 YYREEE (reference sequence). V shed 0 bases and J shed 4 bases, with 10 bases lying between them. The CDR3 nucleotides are TGTGCCAGCAGCTTGGGCGGAGGGAGCACCGGGGAGCTGTTTTTT. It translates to CASSLGGGSTGELFF.

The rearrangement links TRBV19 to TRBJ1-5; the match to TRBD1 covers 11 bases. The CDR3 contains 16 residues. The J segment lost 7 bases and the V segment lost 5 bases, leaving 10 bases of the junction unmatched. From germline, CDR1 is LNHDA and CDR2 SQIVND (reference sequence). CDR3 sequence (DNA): TGTGCCAGTAGTCCCCGGACAGGGGGCGCGGGCCAGCCCCAGCATTTT. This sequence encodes CASSPRTGGAGQPQHF.

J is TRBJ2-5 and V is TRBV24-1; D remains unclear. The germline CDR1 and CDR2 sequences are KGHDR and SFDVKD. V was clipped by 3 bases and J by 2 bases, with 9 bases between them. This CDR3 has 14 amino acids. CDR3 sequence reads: CATSDGGGQETQYF. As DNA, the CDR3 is TGTGCCACCAGTGATGGCGGCGGACAAGAGACCCAGTACTTC.

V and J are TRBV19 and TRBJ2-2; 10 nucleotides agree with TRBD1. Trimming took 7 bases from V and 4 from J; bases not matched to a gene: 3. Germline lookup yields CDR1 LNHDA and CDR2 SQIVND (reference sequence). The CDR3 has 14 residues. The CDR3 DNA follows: TGTGCCAGTACTGACAGGGGGCGCACCGGGGAGCTGTTTTTT. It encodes CASTDRGRTGELFF.

CDR3 in amino acids: CASSLGVGKTQYF. The CDR3 bases are TGTGCCAGCAGCTTAGGGGTAGGGAAGACCCAGTACTTC. J is TRBJ2-5 and V is TRBV7-2; D ambiguous. From germline, CDR1 is SGHTA and CDR2 FQGNSA. The CDR3 is 13 amino acids. With 1 base removed from V and 6 bases from J, the gap between germline ends came to 9 bases.

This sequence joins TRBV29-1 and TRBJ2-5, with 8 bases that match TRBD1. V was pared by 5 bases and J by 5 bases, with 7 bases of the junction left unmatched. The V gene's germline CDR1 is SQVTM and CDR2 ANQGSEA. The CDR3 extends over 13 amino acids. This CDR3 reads CSVRQGIGETQYF. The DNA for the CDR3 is TGCAGCGTTCGACAGGGGATAGGGGAGACCCAGTACTTC.